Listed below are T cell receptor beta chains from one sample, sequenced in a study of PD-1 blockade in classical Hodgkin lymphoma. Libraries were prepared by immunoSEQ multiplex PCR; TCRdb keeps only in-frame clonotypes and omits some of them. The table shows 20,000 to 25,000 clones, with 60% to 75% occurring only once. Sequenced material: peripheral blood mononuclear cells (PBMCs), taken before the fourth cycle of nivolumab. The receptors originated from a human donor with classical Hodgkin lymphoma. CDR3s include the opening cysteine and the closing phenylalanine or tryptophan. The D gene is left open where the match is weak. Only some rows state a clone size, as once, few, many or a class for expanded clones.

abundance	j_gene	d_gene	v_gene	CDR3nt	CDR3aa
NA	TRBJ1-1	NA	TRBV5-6	TGTGCCAGCAGCTTGGCACCACGGGACACTGAAGCTTTCTTT	CASSLAPRDTEAFF
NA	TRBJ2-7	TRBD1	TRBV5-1	TGCGCCAGCAGACCAGGGGGTTCCTGGTACGAGCAGTACTTC	CASRPGGSWYEQYF
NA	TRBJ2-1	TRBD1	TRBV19	TGTGCCAGTAGTACTCGGCCACTTTTGACAGGGAATGAGCAGTTCTTC	CASSTRPLLTGNEQFF
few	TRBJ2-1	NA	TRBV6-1	TGTGCCAGCAGTGAAGGGGCCGACTCGGGTGACTCCTACAATGAGCAGTTCTTC	CASSEGADSGDSYNEQFF
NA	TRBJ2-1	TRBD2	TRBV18	TGTGCCAGCTCGCCCGGGACTAGCGGGAAGAATGAGCAGTTCTTC	CASSPGTSGKNEQFF
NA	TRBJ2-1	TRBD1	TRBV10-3	TGTGCCATCGGGACAGGGGGGAGTGAGCAGTTCTTC	CAIGTGGSEQFF
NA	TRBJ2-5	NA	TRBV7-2	TGTGCCAGCAGCTACACTTGGGGCCAGGCAGAGACCCAGTACTTC	CASSYTWGQAETQYF
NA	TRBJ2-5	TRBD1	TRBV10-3	TGTGCCATCAGTGACCCCCAGAGGACAGGGGAGTTGGAGACCCAGTACTTC	CAISDPQRTGELETQYF
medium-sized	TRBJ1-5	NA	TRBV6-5	TGTGCCAGCAGTTACTCGAGGAGTCGCAATCAGCCCCAGCATTTT	CASSYSRSRNQPQHF
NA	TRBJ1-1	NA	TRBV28	TGTGCCAGCAGTTTAACATATGCGAACACTGAAGCTTTCTTT	CASSLTYANTEAFF
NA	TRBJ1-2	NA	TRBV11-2	TGTGCCAGCAGCTTAGGCAGGGTGGCGAACTATGGCTACACCTTC	CASSLGRVANYGYTF
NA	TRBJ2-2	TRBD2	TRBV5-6	TGTGCCAGCAGAAGGAAGCGGGAGACCAAATACGCCGGGGAGCTGTTTTTT	CASRRKRETKYAGELFF
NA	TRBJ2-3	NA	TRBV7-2	TGTGCCAGCAGCTTGGGATCCAGCACAGATACGCAGTATTTT	CASSLGSSTDTQYF
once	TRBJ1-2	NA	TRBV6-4	TGTGCCAGCAGTGGAACAGGAGGGGGCTACACCTTC	CASSGTGGGYTF
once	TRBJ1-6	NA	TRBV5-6	TGTGCCAGCAGCAAGTCCCATCTCAGGGACCGCTATAATTCACCCCTCCACTTT	CASSKSHLRDRYNSPLHF
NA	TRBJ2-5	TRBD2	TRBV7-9	TGTGCCAGCAGCTTAGAGACTAGCTGGGGGACCCAGTACTTC	CASSLETSWGTQYF
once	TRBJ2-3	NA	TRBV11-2	TGTGCCAGCAGCACGTCCGCAGATACGCAGTATTTT	CASSTSADTQYF
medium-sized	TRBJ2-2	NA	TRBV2	TGTGCCAGCAGTGAGGGGGCGAACACCGGGGAGCTGTTTTTT	CASSEGANTGELFF
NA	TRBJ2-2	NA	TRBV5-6	TGTGCCAGCAGCTTCATGGTACAGGCAAACACCGGGGAGCTGTTTTTT	CASSFMVQANTGELFF
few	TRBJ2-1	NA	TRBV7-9	TGTGCCAGCAGCTCCACAGCTTACAATGAGCAGTTCTTC	CASSSTAYNEQFF
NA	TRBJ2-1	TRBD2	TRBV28	TGTGCCAGCAATGCGGGAGGGCCTTACAATGAGCAGTTCTTC	CASNAGGPYNEQFF
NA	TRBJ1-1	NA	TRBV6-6	TGTGCCAGCAGCATTGGGGGTAGTAACACTGAAGCTTTCTTT	CASSIGGSNTEAFF
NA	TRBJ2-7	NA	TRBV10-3	TGTGCCATCAGCGGACAGAGCTCCTACGAGCAGTACTTC	CAISGQSSYEQYF
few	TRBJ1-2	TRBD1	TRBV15	TGTGCCACCAGCAGAGATCGGACAGGGTGGCCCTATGGCTACACCTTC	CATSRDRTGWPYGYTF
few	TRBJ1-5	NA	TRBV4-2	TGTGCCAGCAGCCAAGATAGGAACAACCGACAGCCCCAGCATTTT	CASSQDRNNRQPQHF
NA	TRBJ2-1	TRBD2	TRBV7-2	TGTGCCAGCAGCTTAGGATCTAGCGGGAGTTACAATGAGCAGTTCTTC	CASSLGSSGSYNEQFF
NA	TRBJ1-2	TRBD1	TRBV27	TGTGCCAGCAGCTTGACAGGGTTTGCGTATGGCTACACCTTC	CASSLTGFAYGYTF
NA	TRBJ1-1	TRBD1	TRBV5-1	TGCGCCAGCAGCCCGACAGGGAGATTGAACACTGAAGCTTTCTTT	CASSPTGRLNTEAFF
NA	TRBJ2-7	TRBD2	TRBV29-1	TGCAGCGTTGTGGCGCGGGAGGGCCTTTACGAGCAGTACTTC	CSVVAREGLYEQYF
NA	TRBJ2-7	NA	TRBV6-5	TGTGCCAGCAGTGGCCTTTTGGCCCTCGGCGAGCAGTACTTC	CASSGLLALGEQYF
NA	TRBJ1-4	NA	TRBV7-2	TGTGCCAGCAGCTTAGCGGGGTTGGGAGTTGAAAAACTGTTTTTT	CASSLAGLGVEKLFF
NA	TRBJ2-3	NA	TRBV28	TGTGCCAGCAGTTTATCGACTAGTTCAACGGCGCAGTATTTT	CASSLSTSSTAQYF
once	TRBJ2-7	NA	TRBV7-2	TGTGCCAGCAGCCCGCCGTCGGGTCTCTACGAGCAGTACTTC	CASSPPSGLYEQYF
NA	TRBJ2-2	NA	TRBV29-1	TGCAGCGTTGCTGGGGGTACGAACACCGGGGAGCTGTTTTTT	CSVAGGTNTGELFF
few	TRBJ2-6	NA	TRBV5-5	TGTGCCAGCAGGGTCCGCGAGTCTCTCTCTGGGGCCAACGTCCTGACTTTC	CASRVRESLSGANVLTF
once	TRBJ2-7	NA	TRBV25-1	TGTGCCAGCAGCGCAGGGTTCTACGAGCAGTACTTC	CASSAGFYEQYF
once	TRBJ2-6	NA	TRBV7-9	TGTGCCAGCAGCCCAGACGATACCAGACAAAGTCGGGCCAACGTCCTGACTTTC	CASSPDDTRQSRANVLTF
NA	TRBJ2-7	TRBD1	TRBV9	TGTGCCAGCAGCGGGGGACAGGGTGTGACCTACGAGCAGTACTTC	CASSGGQGVTYEQYF
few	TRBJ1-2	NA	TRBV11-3	TGTGCCAGCAGCTTAGATCAGGGGTTTAACTATGGCTACACCTTC	CASSLDQGFNYGYTF
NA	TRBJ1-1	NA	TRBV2	TGTGCCAGCAGTGAATGGGACCGGGGTGAAGCTTTCTTT	CASSEWDRGEAFF
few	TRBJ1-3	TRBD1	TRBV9	TGTGCCAGCAGCGCGGGACAGGGGGTCACTGGAAACACCATATATTTT	CASSAGQGVTGNTIYF
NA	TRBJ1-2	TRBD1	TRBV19	TGTGCCAGTAGTATCGCCCACAGGGGTTATGGCTACACCTTC	CASSIAHRGYGYTF
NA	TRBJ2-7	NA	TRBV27	TGTGCCAGCAGTTCCCCCAGTATGAGCTCCTACGAGCAGTACTTC	CASSSPSMSSYEQYF
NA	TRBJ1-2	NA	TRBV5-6	TGTGCCAGCAGTTTACCGACTAACTATGGCTACACCTTC	CASSLPTNYGYTF
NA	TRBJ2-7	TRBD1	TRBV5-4	TGTGCCAGCAGGCCGGGACAGGGTATGAACGAGCAGTACTTC	CASRPGQGMNEQYF
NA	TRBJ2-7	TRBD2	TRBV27	TGTGCCAGCAGTTTAAGGCCCCCACGTAGCGGGCAATACGAGCAGTACTTC	CASSLRPPRSGQYEQYF
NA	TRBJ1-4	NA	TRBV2	TGTGCCAGCCGGAAGGCGTCGTTGCTGGATGAAAAACTGTTTTTT	CASRKASLLDEKLFF
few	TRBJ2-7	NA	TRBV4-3	TGCGCCAGCAGCCAAGACCAGGGGCTGCCCTACGAGCAGTACTTC	CASSQDQGLPYEQYF
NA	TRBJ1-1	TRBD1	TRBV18	TGTGCCAGCTCATCAGGACAGGTTGAGTATACTGAAGCTTTCTTT	CASSSGQVEYTEAFF
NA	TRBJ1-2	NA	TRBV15	TGTGCCACCAGCAGAGATCCCCAGGCGGGGGGGGCGAGGACCTTC	CATSRDPQAGGARTF
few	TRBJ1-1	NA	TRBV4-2	TGTGCCAGCAGCCAAGGACAAAACACTGAAGCTTTCTTT	CASSQGQNTEAFF
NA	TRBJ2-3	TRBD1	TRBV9	TGTGCCAGCAGCGTAGTGGGCAGGGGGAGCACAGATACGCAGTATTTT	CASSVVGRGSTDTQYF